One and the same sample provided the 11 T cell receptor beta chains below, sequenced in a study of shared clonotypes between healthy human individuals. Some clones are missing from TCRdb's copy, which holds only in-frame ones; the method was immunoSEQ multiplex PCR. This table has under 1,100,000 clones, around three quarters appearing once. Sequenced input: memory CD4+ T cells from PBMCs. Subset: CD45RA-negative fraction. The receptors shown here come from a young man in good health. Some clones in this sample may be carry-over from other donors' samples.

The CDR3: CASSSRNSGANVLTF. The CDR3 DNA reads TGTGCCAGCAGTTCACGGAACTCTGGGGCCAACGTCCTGACTTTC. This sequence joins TRBV6-5 and TRBJ2-6; D gene unclear. Trimming pared 4 bases from V and 0 bases from J, leaving 7 bases between. The V gene's germline CDR1 is MNHEY and CDR2 SVGAGI. The CDR3 spans 15 residues.

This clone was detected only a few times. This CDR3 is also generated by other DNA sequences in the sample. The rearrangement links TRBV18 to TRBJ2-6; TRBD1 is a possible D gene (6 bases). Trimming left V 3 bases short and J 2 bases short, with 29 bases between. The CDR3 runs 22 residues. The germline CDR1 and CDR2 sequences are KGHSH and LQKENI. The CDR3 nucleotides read TGTGCCAGCTCACCGTCCGGGACATTAGCATTGGCGGAAACACCTGGGGCCAACGTCCTGACTTTC. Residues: CASSPSGTLALAETPGANVLTF.

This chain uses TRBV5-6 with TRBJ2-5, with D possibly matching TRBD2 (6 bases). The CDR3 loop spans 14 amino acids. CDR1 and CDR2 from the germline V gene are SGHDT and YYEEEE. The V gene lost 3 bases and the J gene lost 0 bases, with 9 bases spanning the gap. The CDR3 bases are TGTGCCAGCAGCTCGGCGGGGTACCAAGAGACCCAGTACTTC. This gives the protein CASSSAGYQETQYF.

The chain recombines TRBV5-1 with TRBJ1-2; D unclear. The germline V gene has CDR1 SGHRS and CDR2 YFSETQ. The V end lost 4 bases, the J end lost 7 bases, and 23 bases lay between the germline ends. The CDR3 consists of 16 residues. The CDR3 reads CASSLGNTVPAGGYTF. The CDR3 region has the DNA TGCGCCAGCAGCCTAGGAAATACGGTGCCCGCGGGTGGCTACACCTTC.

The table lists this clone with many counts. The CDR3 nucleotides are TGCGCCAGCAGTGGACAGTATGGCTACACCTTC. Amino acids: CASSGQYGYTF. This chain links TRBV10-1 with TRBJ1-2; possibly TRBD1 for D (5 bases). Trimming stripped 4 bases from V and 5 bases from J, with 5 bases between. The CDR3 contains 11 residues. Germline V CDR1 and CDR2: WNHNN, SYGVQD (reference sequence).

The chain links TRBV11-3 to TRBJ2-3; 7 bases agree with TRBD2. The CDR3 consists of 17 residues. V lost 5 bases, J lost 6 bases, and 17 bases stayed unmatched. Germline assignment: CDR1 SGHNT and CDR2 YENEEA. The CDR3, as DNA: TGTGCCAGCAGCCACACGCTAGCGGAGGGCGACTCTGATACGCAGTATTTT. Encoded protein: CASSHTLAEGDSDTQYF.

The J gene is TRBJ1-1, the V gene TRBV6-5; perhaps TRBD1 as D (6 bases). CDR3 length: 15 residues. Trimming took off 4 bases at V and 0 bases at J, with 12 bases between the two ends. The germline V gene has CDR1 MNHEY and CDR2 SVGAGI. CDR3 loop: CASSSLQGLNTEAFF. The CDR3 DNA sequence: TGTGCCAGCAGTTCGCTCCAGGGGTTGAACACTGAAGCTTTCTTT.

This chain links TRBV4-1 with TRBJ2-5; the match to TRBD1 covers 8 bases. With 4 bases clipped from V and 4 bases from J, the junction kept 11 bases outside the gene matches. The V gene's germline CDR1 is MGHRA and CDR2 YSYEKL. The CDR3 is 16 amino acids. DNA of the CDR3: TGCGCCAGCAGCCTAGCTGGACAGGGAATTCCAGAGACCCAGTACTTC. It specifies CASSLAGQGIPETQYF.

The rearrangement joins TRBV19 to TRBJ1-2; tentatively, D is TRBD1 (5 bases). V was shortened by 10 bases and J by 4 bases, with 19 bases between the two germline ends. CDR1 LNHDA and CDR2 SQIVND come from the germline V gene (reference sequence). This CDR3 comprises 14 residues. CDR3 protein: CATNTLQGIYGYTF. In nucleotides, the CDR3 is TGTGCCACAAACACCCTCCAGGGTATCTATGGCTACACCTTC.

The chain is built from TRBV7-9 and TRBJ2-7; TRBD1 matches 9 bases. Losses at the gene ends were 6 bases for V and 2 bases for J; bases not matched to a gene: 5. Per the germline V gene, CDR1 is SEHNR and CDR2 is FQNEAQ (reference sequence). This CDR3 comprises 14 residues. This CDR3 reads CASSKQGAPYEQYF. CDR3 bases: TGTGCCAGCAGTAAACAGGGGGCACCCTACGAGCAGTACTTC.

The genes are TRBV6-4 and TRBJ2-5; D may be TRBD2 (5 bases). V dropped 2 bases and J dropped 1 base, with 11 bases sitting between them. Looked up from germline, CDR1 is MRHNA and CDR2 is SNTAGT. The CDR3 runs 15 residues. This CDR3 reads CASSDAGIVQETQYF. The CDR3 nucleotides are TGTGCCAGCAGTGACGCCGGGATCGTCCAAGAGACCCAGTACTTC.